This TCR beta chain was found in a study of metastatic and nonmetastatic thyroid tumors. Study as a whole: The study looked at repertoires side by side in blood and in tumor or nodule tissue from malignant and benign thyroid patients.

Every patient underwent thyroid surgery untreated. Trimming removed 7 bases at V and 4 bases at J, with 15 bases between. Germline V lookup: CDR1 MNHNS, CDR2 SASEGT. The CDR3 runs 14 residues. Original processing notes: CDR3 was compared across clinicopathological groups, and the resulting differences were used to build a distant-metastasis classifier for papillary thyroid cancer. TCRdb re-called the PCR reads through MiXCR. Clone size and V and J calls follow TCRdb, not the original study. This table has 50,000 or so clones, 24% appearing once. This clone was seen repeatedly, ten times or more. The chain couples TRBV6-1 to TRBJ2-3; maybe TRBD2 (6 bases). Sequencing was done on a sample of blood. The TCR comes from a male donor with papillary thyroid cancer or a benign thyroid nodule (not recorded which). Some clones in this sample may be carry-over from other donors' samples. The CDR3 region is CASTGSPEADTQYF. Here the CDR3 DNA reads TGTGCCAGCACCGGGAGTCCCGAGGCAGATACGCAGTATTTT.